This TCR beta chain was captured in a study of blood T cell repertoires in COVID-19. Overall study context: Sites in the United States, Italy and Spain provided acute and convalescent COVID-19 samples. Sample material is recorded as cDNA or gDNA derived from T cells, B-cell-depleted T cells, or PBMCs.

Germline values: CDR1 LGHDT, CDR2 YNNKEL (reference sequence). CDR3 length: 15 residues. The germline V and J ends were trimmed by 0 bases and 11 bases, with 14 bases remaining between them. In the authors' methods: Estimated nucleated cell counts came from reference gene primer amplification. Profiled with immunoSEQ multiplex PCR; TCRdb holds only in-frame clones, not every one. V, J and clone size are those of that table, while D and trimming were read from the DNA. Counted here are around 64,000 clones, more than 75% occurring once; the ten biggest clones make up about 12%. The genes are TRBV3-1 (or the pseudogene TRBV3-2) and TRBJ1-6; D remains ambiguous. The sample comprised peripheral blood. The TCR sequence derives from a human donor in a cohort sampled during active COVID-19. CDR3 DNA: TGTGCCAGCAGCCAAGATTTTTCGACACTCACACCCCTCCACTTT. Its protein product is CASSQDFSTLTPLHF.